Listed here are 27 T cell receptor beta chains from one sample, sequenced in a study of siplizumab effects on memory and regulatory T cells. Generated by immunoSEQ multiplex PCR, the TCRdb table keeps only in-frame clones and is missing some. The repertoire holds more than 85,000 clones, roughly nine tenths seen once, with 0.55% to 0.95% in the top ten. The sequenced sample consisted of Tregs sorted from blood. Receptor source: a human donor in good health.

The chain recombines TRBV9 with TRBJ2-3, with D maybe TRBD2 (5 bases). This CDR3 comprises 16 residues. The V end was cut by 0 bases, the J end by 0 bases, with 11 bases between. Germline CDR1 is SGDLS and CDR2 is YYNGEE. This CDR3 reads CASSVGPSPSTDTQYF. The CDR3 DNA reads as TGTGCCAGCAGCGTAGGGCCTAGCCCTAGCACAGATACGCAGTATTTT.

The chain joins TRBV5-4 to TRBJ1-4; 8 bases align to TRBD1. The CDR3 loop spans 19 amino acids. Germline-derived CDR1 and CDR2 are SGHNT and YYREEE (reference sequence). The V and J ends lost 1 base and 3 bases, in that order; junction bases with no gene match: 14. The CDR3 bases are TGTGCCAGCAGCTTGTCTCGTTCCAGGGGGCCTGGGGCTAATGAAAAACTGTTTTTT. This encodes CASSLSRSRGPGANEKLFF.

The V and J genes are TRBV2 and TRBJ2-1, with TRBD2 matching 7 bases. The CDR3 has 12 amino acids. Looked up from germline, CDR1 is SNHLY and CDR2 is FYNNEI. V shed 5 bases, J shed 9 bases, and the junction held 4 bases outside the gene matches. The CDR3 nucleotides are TGTGCCAGCAGTAGCGGGATCGGTGAGCAGTTCTTC. Encoded protein: CASSSGIGEQFF.

This clone was counted a single time. Other DNA sequences in this sample translate to the same CDR3. The J gene is TRBJ1-3, the V gene TRBV7-6; D perhaps matches TRBD1 (6 bases). The CDR3 spans 17 residues. Trimming pared 5 bases from V and 0 bases from J, leaving 17 bases between. Per germline, CDR1 SGHVS and CDR2 FNYEAQ. The CDR3 region has the DNA TGTGCCAGCAGCCCGGACAGACTCGCCCTCTCTGGAAACACCATATATTTT. Translating gives CASSPDRLALSGNTIYF. Based on the CDR3 plus reference TRBV7-6 and TRBJ1-3, the full variable domain is GAGVSQSPRYKVTKRGQDVALRCDPISGHVSLYWYRQALGQGPEFLTYFNYEAQQDKSGLPNDRFSAERPEGSISTLTIQRTEQRDSAMYRCASSPDRLALSGNTIYFGEGSWLTVV.

V gene TRBV5-1 combines with J gene TRBJ2-2, with TRBD2 matching 12 bases. J was trimmed by 3 bases and V by 3 bases; bases with no gene match: 6. Looked up from germline, CDR1 is SGHRS and CDR2 is YFSETQ. This CDR3 spans 17 amino acids. The CDR3 spells CASSYRTSGTDTGELFF. In DNA form, the CDR3 reads TGCGCCAGCAGCTACCGGACTAGCGGGACCGACACCGGGGAGCTGTTTTTT.

The CDR3 nucleotides read TGTGCCAGCAGCTTAAATGCCCCAGCAACTAATGAAAAACTGTTTTTT. This translates into CASSLNAPATNEKLFF. The chain couples TRBV7-2 to TRBJ1-4; D is unclear. The germline gives CDR1 SGHTA, CDR2 FQGNSA. V was pared by 2 bases and J by 0 bases, with 10 bases between. This CDR3 has 16 amino acids.

The rearrangement links TRBV5-6 to TRBJ1-2; D possibly corresponds to TRBD1 (5 bases). Trimming took 4 bases from V and 5 from J, leaving 15 bases between them. CDR1 and CDR2 (germline): SGHDT, YYEEEE. This CDR3 comprises 14 residues. The CDR3 DNA reads as TGTGCCAGCAGCAAGCAGGGTGCTCTATATGGCTACACCTTC. Protein: CASSKQGALYGYTF.

The chain joins TRBV7-8 to TRBJ1-4; D gene unclear. The germline V gene encodes CDR1 SGHVS and CDR2 FQNEAQ. The V end lost 4 bases, the J end lost 7 bases, and 7 bases lay between the germline ends. This CDR3 region has 12 residues. CDR3 in DNA: TGTGCCAGCAGCTCCTTACGTGAAAAACTGTTTTTT. It encodes CASSSLREKLFF.

The rearrangement links TRBV28 to TRBJ2-2, with D perhaps being TRBD1 or TRBD2 (5 bases each). Germline-derived CDR1 and CDR2 are MDHEN and SYDVKM. V lost 1 base and J lost 6, with 15 bases in between. This CDR3 is 16 amino acids long. Here the CDR3 DNA reads TGTGCCAGCAGTTTATTTTGGGGGAGTCTTGCCGGGGAGCTGTTTTTT. It translates to CASSLFWGSLAGELFF.

This clone was recorded only once. The chain combines TRBV18 with TRBJ2-5; D gene ambiguous. V was pared by 2 bases and J by 3 bases, with 10 bases between. Per germline, CDR1 KGHSH and CDR2 LQKENI. The CDR3 is 14 residues long. CDR3 residues: CASSPVQNKETQYF. CDR3 DNA sequence: TGTGCCAGCTCACCAGTACAGAATAAAGAGACCCAGTACTTC.

This chain links TRBV9 with TRBJ1-5; D is undetermined. V dropped 0 bases and J dropped 5 bases, with 6 bases sitting between them. Germline assignment: CDR1 SGDLS and CDR2 YYNGEE. This CDR3 has 13 residues. CDR3 amino acids: CASSVGLDQPQHF. CDR3 nucleotide sequence: TGTGCCAGCAGCGTAGGTTTAGATCAGCCCCAGCATTTT.

This rearrangement joins TRBV5-5 to TRBJ1-2, with TRBD1 as a possible D gene (6 bases). With 3 bases removed from V and 7 bases from J, the gap between germline ends came to 19 bases. This CDR3 region has 15 residues. Germline V gene lookup returns CDR1 SGHKS and CDR2 YYEKEE (reference sequence). CDR3 loop: CASSYSRTASGGYTF. CDR3 coding DNA: TGTGCCAGCAGCTATTCTAGGACAGCCTCGGGTGGCTACACCTTC.

The rearrangement uses TRBV11-2 and TRBJ2-7; no firm D call. CDR1 and CDR2 from the germline V gene are SGHAT and FQNNGV. There are 16 residues in the CDR3. The V and J ends lost 1 base and 1 base respectively, with 14 bases between them. This chain's CDR3 is CASSLGWSWESYEQYF. The CDR3 DNA follows: TGTGCCAGCAGCTTAGGTTGGTCCTGGGAATCCTACGAGCAGTACTTC.

The rearrangement joins TRBV11-1 to TRBJ2-7, with TRBD2 matching over 8 bases. The J segment lost 7 bases and the V segment lost 1 base, leaving 6 bases of the junction unmatched. The CDR3 has 14 amino acids. CDR1 and CDR2 (germline): SGHAT, FQDESV (reference sequence). DNA of the CDR3: TGTGCCAGCAGCTTAGAAGGGGGACTAGGGGAGCAGTACTTC. This encodes CASSLEGGLGEQYF.

This sequence joins TRBV7-2 and TRBJ1-2, with TRBD1 as a possible D gene (6 bases). This CDR3 has 13 residues. The V gene lost 3 bases and the J gene lost 7 bases, with 12 bases spanning the gap. CDR1 and CDR2 (germline): SGHTA, FQGNSA. The CDR3 nucleotides are TGTGCCAGCAGCTTTCCCAACAGGGTTGGCTACACCTTC. This gives the protein CASSFPNRVGYTF.

This chain uses TRBV6-5 with TRBJ2-1; D call uncertain. Trimming stripped 8 bases from V and 3 bases from J, with 11 bases between. Looked up from germline, CDR1 is MNHEY and CDR2 is SVGAGI. The CDR3 is 13 amino acids. The CDR3 is CASAVPGYNEQFF. In DNA, the CDR3 is TGTGCCAGCGCGGTGCCAGGCTACAATGAGCAGTTCTTC.

The rearrangement links TRBV18 to TRBJ2-1, with 7 positions matching TRBD2. Germline loops: CDR1 KGHSH, CDR2 LQKENI. CDR3 length: 12 residues. V was pared by 3 bases and J by 9 bases, with 2 bases of the junction left unmatched. The CDR3 DNA sequence: TGTGCCAGCTCACCCGGCGGGGGTGAGCAGTTCTTC. It specifies CASSPGGGEQFF. Full variable domain (rest looked up from reference TRBV18 and TRBJ2-1): NAGVMQNPRHLVRRRGQEARLRCSPMKGHSHVYWYRQLPEEGLKFMVYLQKENIIDESGMPKERFSAEFPKEGPSILRIQQVVRGDSAAYFCASSPGGGEQFFGPGTRLTVL.

The J gene is TRBJ1-2, the V gene TRBV6-5; D call uncertain. This CDR3 has 12 amino acids. The V gene's germline CDR1 is MNHEY and CDR2 SVGAGI. V was cut by 5 bases and J by 3 bases, with 7 bases left in between. CDR3 coding DNA: TGTGCCAGCAGTAAACACTACTATGGCTACACCTTC. Protein: CASSKHYYGYTF.

The chain employs TRBV18 and TRBJ2-5, with 7 positions matching TRBD1. The CDR3 has 14 amino acids. From germline, CDR1 is KGHSH and CDR2 LQKENI. Unmatched junction bases numbered 5, after V lost 4 bases and J lost 3 bases. The DNA for the CDR3 is TGTGCCAGCTCACTGTCCGGGACAGAAGAGACCCAGTACTTC. Residues: CASSLSGTEETQYF.

About this clone: Other DNA sequences in this sample translate to the same CDR3. V usage is TRBV18 and J usage is TRBJ1-5, with TRBD1 identical over 7 bases. Per germline, CDR1 KGHSH and CDR2 LQKENI. CDR3 length: 13 residues. With V trimmed by 2 bases and J by 5 bases, 0 bases remained unmatched. The CDR3 protein is CASSPDRDQPQHF. The CDR3 DNA follows: TGTGCCAGCTCACCAGACAGGGATCAGCCCCAGCATTTT.

The chain joins TRBV10-2 to TRBJ2-3, with 10 bases identical to TRBD2. This CDR3 is 13 amino acids long. Germline assignment: CDR1 WSHSY and CDR2 SAAADI. With V trimmed by 11 bases and J by 5 bases, 7 bases remained unmatched. CDR3 in DNA: TGCGCCGGCCTAGCGGGAGTCGGAGATACGCAGTATTTT. Protein: CAGLAGVGDTQYF.

This chain uses TRBV27 with TRBJ2-7; weak D call: TRBD2 (5 bases). Trimming pared 0 bases from V and 3 bases from J, leaving 6 bases between. The CDR3 has 13 amino acids. In germline, CDR1 is MNHEY, CDR2 SMNVEV (reference sequence). Here the CDR3 reads CASSLSAGYEQYF. The DNA for the CDR3 is TGTGCCAGCAGTTTATCCGCGGGCTACGAGCAGTACTTC.

Written as DNA, the CDR3 is TGTGCCAGCAGCAAAATGGGCTCACGGGATGAGCAGTTCTTC. It encodes CASSKMGSRDEQFF. This rearrangement joins TRBV7-9 to TRBJ2-1, with D hard to call. V was clipped by 5 bases and J by 8 bases, with 16 bases between them. Germline V gives CDR1 SEHNR, CDR2 FQNEAQ (reference sequence). The CDR3 has 14 amino acids.

The chain recombines TRBV27 with TRBJ2-5, with 9 positions matching TRBD1. This CDR3 has 15 residues. V lost 4 bases to trimming and J lost 5 bases; unmatched junction nucleotides: 8. Germline CDR1 MNHEY, CDR2 SMNVEV (reference sequence). CDR3 loop: CASSWDREGGETQYF. The DNA for the CDR3 is TGTGCCAGCAGTTGGGACAGGGAAGGCGGGGAGACCCAGTACTTC.

The chain employs TRBV14 and TRBJ2-3; TRBD1 matches 7 bases. J was trimmed by 8 bases and V by 4 bases; bases with no gene match: 3. The CDR3 is 12 amino acids. Germline V CDR1 and CDR2: SGHDN, FVKESK. For the CDR3, the DNA is TGTGCCAGCAGCCCGAGACAGGGTACGCAGTATTTT. Protein product: CASSPRQGTQYF.

The V gene is TRBV14, the J gene TRBJ1-5, with no clear D. This CDR3 has 13 residues. The ends were cut back, 1 base at V and 5 bases at J, with 6 bases in the middle. Germline V gene lookup returns CDR1 SGHDN and CDR2 FVKESK. CDR3 region: CASSQGNHQPQHF. Written as DNA, the CDR3 is TGTGCCAGCAGCCAAGGGAATCATCAGCCCCAGCATTTT.

The V gene is TRBV6-5, the J gene TRBJ1-4; D uncertain. The CDR3 covers 14 residues. The germline V gene has CDR1 MNHEY and CDR2 SVGAGI. The ends were cut back, 7 bases at V and 0 bases at J, with 9 bases in the middle. In DNA, the CDR3 is TGTGCCAGCATCCGATCAGCAACTAATGAAAAACTGTTTTTT. Amino acids: CASIRSATNEKLFF.